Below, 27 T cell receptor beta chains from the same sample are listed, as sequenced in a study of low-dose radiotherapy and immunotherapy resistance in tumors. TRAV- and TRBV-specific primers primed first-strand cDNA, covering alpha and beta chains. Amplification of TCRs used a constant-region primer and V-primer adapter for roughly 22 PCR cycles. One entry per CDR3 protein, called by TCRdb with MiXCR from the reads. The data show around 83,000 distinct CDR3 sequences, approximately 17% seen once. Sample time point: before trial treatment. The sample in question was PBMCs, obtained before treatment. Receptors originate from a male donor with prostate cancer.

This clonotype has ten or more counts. The CDR3 region has the DNA TGTGCCACCAGTGATTTGCTAAACCAGAAAGAGACCCAGTACTTC. This codes for CATSDLLNQKETQYF. The chain combines TRBV24-1 with TRBJ2-5; no clear D. There are 15 residues in the CDR3. Germline V gene sequence: CDR1 KGHDR, CDR2 SFDVKD. Between the trimmed V and J ends, which lost 0 bases and 3 bases, there was a span of 10 bases.

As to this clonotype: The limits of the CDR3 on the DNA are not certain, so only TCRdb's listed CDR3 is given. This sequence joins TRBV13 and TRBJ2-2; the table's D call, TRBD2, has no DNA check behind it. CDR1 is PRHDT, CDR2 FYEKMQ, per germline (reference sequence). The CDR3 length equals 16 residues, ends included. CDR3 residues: CASSPLAGGPPGSCFF.

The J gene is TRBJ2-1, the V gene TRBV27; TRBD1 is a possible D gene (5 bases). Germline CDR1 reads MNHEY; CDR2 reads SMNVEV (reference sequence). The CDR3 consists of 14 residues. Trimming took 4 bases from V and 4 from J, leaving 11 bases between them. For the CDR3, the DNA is TGTGCCAGCAGTTGGGGCAGCCAATACAATGAGCAGTTCTTC. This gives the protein CASSWGSQYNEQFF.

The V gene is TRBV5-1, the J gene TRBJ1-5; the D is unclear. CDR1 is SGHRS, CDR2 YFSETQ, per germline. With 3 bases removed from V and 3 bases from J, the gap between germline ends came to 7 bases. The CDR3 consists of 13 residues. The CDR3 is CASSSDLNQPQHF. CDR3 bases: TGCGCCAGCAGCTCGGACCTCAATCAGCCCCAGCATTTT.

CDR3 DNA: TGTGCCAGCAGCTTAGGGGGGCTCACCGGGGAGCTGTTTTTT. It translates to CASSLGGLTGELFF. This rearrangement joins TRBV7-8 to TRBJ2-2; tentative D call: TRBD1 (6 bases). CDR3 length: 14 amino acids. Trimming cost V 1 base and J 4 bases, with 7 bases left between them. The V gene's germline CDR1 is SGHVS and CDR2 FQNEAQ.

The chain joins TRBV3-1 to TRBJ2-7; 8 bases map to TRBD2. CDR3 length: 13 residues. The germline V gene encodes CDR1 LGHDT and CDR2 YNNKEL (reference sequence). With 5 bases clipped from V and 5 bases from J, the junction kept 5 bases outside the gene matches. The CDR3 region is CASSYGGVNEQYF. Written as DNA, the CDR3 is TGTGCCAGCAGCTACGGGGGGGTCAACGAGCAGTACTTC.

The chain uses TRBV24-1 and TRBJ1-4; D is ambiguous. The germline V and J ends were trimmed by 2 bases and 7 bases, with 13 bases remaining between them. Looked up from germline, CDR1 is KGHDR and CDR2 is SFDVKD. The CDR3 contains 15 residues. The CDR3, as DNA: TGTGCCACCAGTGATTCAAGCGGCGGGCGTGAAAAACTGTTTTTT. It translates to CATSDSSGGREKLFF.

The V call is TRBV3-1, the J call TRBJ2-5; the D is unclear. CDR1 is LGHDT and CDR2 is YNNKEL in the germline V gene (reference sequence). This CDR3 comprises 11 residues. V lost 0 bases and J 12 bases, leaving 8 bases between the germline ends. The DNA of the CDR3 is TGTGCCAGCAGCCAAGAAGCCAGAAAGTACTTC. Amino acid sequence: CASSQEARKYF.

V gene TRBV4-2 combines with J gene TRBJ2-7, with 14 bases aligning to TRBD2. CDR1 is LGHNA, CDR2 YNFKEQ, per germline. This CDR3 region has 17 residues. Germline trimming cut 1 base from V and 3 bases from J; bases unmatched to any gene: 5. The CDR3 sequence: CASSQALGLAGGYEQYF. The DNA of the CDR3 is TGTGCCAGCAGCCAAGCGCTCGGACTAGCGGGAGGCTACGAGCAGTACTTC.

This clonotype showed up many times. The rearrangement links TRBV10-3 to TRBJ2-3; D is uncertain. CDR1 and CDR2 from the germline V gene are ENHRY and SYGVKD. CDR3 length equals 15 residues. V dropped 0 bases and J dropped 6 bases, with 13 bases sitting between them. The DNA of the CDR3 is TGTGCCATCAGTGAGTCTACGGCAGAATCGGATACGCAGTATTTT. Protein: CAISESTAESDTQYF.

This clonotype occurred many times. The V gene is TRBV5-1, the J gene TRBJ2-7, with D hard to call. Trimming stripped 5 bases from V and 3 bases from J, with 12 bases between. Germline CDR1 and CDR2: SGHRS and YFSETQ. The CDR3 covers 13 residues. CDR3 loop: CASSTSDFYEQYF. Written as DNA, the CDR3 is TGCGCCAGCAGTACCTCCGACTTCTACGAGCAGTACTTC.

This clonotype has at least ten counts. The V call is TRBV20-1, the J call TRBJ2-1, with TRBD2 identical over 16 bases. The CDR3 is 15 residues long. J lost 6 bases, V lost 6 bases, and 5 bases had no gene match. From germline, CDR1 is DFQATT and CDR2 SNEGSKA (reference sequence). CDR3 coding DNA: TGCAGTGCCCATGGGACTAGCGGGGGGGCCAATGAGCAGTTCTTC. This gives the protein CSAHGTSGGANEQFF.

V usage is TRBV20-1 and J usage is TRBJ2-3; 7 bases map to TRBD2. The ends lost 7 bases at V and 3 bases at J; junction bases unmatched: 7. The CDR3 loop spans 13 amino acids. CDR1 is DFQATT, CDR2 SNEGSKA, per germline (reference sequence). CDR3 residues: CSVRSGATDTQYF. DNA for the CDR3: TGCAGTGTAAGAAGCGGGGCAACAGATACGCAGTATTTT.

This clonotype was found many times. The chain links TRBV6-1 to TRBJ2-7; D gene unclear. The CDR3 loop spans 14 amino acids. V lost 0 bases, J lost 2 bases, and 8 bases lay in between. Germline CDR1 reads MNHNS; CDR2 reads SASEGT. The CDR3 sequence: CASSEAWGTYEQYF. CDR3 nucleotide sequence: TGTGCCAGCAGTGAAGCGTGGGGAACCTACGAGCAGTACTTC.

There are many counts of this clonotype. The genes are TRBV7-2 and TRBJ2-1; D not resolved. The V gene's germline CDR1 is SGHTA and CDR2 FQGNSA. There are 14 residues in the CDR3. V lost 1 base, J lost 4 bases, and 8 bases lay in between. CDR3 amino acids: CASSLDAAYNEQFF. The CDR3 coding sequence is TGTGCCAGCAGCTTAGACGCAGCTTACAATGAGCAGTTCTTC.

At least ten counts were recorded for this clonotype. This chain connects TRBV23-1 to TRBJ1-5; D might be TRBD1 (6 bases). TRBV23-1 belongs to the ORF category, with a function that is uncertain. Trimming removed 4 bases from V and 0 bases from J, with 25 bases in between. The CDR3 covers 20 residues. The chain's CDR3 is CASSLLRLVSGAGSNQPQHF. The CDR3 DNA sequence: TGCGCCAGCAGTCTCCTTCGTCTGGTATCGGGGGCCGGTAGCAATCAGCCCCAGCATTTT.

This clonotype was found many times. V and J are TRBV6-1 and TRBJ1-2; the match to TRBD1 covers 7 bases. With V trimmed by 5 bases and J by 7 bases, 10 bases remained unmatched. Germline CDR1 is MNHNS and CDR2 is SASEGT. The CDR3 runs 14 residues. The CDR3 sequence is CASSPWGGGGGYTF. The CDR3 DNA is TGTGCCAGCAGTCCCTGGGGAGGGGGCGGTGGCTACACCTTC.

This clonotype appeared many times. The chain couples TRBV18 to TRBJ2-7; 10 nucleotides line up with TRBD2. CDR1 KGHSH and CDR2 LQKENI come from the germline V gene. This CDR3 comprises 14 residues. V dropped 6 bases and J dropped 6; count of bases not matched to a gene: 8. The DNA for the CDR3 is TGTGCCAGCTCCCCCGGGACTAGCGTCTTCGAGCAGTACTTC. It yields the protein CASSPGTSVFEQYF.

DNA of the CDR3: TGCAGCGCCCGGGACAGCCGAACCTACGAGCAGTACTTC. Protein: CSARDSRTYEQYF. The chain uses TRBV29-1 and TRBJ2-7; 7 bases align to TRBD1. The V segment lost 7 bases and the J segment 2 bases; nucleotides outside the gene matches: 8. Germline CDR1 and CDR2: SQVTM and ANQGSEA. CDR3 length: 13 amino acids.

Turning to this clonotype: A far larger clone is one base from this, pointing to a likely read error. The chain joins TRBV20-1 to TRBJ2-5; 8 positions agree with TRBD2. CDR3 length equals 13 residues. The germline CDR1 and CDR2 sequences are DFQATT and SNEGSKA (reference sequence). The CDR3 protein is CSAPRGGQETQYF. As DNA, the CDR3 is TGCAGCGCCCCCCGGGGGGGGCAAGAGACCCAGTACTTC.

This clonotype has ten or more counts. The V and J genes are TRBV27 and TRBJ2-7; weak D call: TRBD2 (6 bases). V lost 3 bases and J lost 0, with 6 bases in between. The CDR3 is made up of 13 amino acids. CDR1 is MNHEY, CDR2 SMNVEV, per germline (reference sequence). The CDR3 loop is CASSFGGSYEQYF. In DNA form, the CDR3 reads TGTGCCAGCAGTTTCGGGGGCTCCTACGAGCAGTACTTC.

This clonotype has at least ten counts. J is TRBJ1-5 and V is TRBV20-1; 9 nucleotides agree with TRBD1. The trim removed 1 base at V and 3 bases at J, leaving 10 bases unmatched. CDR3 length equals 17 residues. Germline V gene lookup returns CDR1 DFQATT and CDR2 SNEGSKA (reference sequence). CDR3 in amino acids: CSARGNRGPRVNQPQHF. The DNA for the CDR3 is TGCAGTGCTAGAGGAAACAGGGGGCCAAGGGTCAATCAGCCCCAGCATTTT.

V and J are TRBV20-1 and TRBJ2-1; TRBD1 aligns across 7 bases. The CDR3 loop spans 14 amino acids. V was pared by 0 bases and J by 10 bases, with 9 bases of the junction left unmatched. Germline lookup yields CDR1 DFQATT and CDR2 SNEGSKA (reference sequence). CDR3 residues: CSARDTRQGSEQFF. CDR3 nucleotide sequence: TGCAGTGCTAGAGATACGAGACAGGGTAGCGAGCAGTTCTTC.

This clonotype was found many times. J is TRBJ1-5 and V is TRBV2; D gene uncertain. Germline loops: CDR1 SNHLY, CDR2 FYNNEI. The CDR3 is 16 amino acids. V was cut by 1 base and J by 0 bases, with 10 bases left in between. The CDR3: CASSEGAPYSNQPQHF. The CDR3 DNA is TGTGCCAGCAGTGAAGGGGCACCTTATAGCAATCAGCCCCAGCATTTT.

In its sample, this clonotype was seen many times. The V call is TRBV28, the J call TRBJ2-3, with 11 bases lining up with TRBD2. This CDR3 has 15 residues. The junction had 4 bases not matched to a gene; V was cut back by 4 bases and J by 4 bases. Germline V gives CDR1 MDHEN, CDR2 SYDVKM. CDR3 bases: TGTGCCAGCAGTTCCTCACTAGCGGGAGCAGATACGCAGTATTTT. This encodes CASSSSLAGADTQYF.

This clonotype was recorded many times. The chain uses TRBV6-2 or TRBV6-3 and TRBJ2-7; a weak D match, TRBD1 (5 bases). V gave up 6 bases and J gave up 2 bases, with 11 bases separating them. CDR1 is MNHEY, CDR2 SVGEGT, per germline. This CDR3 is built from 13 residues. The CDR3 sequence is CASSNRRTYEQYF. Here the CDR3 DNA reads TGTGCCAGCAGCAACAGGCGAACCTACGAGCAGTACTTC.

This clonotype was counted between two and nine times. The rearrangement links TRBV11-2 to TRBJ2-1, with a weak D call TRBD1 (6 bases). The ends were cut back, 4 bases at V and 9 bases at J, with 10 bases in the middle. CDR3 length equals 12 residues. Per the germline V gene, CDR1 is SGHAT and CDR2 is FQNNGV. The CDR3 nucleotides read TGTGCCAGCAGCTCCACAGGGATTGAGCAGTTCTTC. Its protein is CASSSTGIEQFF.